Below are 7 T cell receptor beta chains sequenced from a single sample in a study of memory CD4+ T cells and cytomegalovirus serostatus. The sort gate was single viable CD3+CD4+CD8-CD45RO+ cells for memory CD4+ T cells. This table comes from immunoSEQ multiplex PCR, and its TCRdb copy is limited to in-frame clones, with some not included. The profile shows some 60,000 clones, about 81% of them singletons. The sample taken for sequencing was memory CD4+ T cells from blood. Receptor source: an adult in good health and CMV-seronegative.

This sequence joins TRBV29-1 and TRBJ2-7, with 7 bases aligning to TRBD1. Germline V lookup: CDR1 SQVTM, CDR2 ANQGSEA. Trimming took 0 bases from V and 6 from J; bases not matched to a gene: 5. The CDR3 runs 13 residues. The CDR3 bases are TGCAGCGTTGAAGATAACAGGGGCGGCGAGCAGTACTTC. It translates to CSVEDNRGGEQYF.

This chain joins TRBV4-3 and TRBJ1-2; TRBD1 might be the D (6 bases). The CDR3 covers 15 residues. V lost 2 bases, J lost 3 bases, and 13 bases lay in between. Germline V CDR1 and CDR2: LGHNA, YSLEER. The CDR3 protein is CASSQLNPGDYGYTF. Here the CDR3 DNA reads TGCGCCAGCAGCCAACTAAACCCAGGGGACTATGGCTACACCTTC.

The V gene is TRBV6-5, the J gene TRBJ1-2; TRBD1 is a possible D gene (5 bases). The CDR3 spans 15 residues. The germline V gene encodes CDR1 MNHEY and CDR2 SVGAGI. V lost 2 bases, J lost 5 bases, and 15 bases lay in between. The CDR3 loop reads CASSYAGQRSYGYTF. In DNA, the CDR3 is TGTGCCAGCAGTTACGCAGGACAAAGGAGTTATGGCTACACCTTC.

V usage is TRBV30 and J usage is TRBJ1-2; D is undetermined. This CDR3 is 11 amino acids long. Per the germline V gene, CDR1 is GTSNPN and CDR2 is SVGIG (reference sequence). Trimming removed 3 bases at V and 10 bases at J, with 12 bases between. CDR3 residues: CAWSPLRDYTF. CDR3 DNA: TGTGCCTGGAGCCCCTTGCGTGACTACACCTTC.

This chain connects TRBV6-6 to TRBJ1-1, with 8 bases aligning to TRBD1. Germline V gene data show CDR1 as MNHNY and CDR2 as SVGAGI (reference sequence). J gave up 1 base and V 2 bases, and 6 bases lay outside the gene matches. This CDR3 is 16 amino acids long. Here the CDR3 DNA reads TGTGCCAGCAGTTACCATATGACAGGGGAGAACACTGAAGCTTTCTTT. It specifies CASSYHMTGENTEAFF.

The table lists this clone with a few counts. The chain uses TRBV7-3 and TRBJ2-2; D remains unclear. Trimming removed 7 bases from V and 7 bases from J, with 10 bases in between. CDR3 length: 12 amino acids. Germline V CDR1 and CDR2: SGHTA, FQGTGA. The CDR3, as DNA: TGTGCCAGCACCTCCCCGGGCGGGGAGCTGTTTTTT. This translates into CASTSPGGELFF.

The chain employs TRBV6-5 and TRBJ2-5; D unclear. Trimming took 0 bases from V and 1 from J, leaving 9 bases between them. The germline V gene has CDR1 MNHEY and CDR2 SVGAGI. The CDR3 spans 15 residues. As DNA, the CDR3 is TGTGCCAGCAGTTACTCGAGAATGCCCCAAGAGACCCAGTACTTC. This encodes CASSYSRMPQETQYF.